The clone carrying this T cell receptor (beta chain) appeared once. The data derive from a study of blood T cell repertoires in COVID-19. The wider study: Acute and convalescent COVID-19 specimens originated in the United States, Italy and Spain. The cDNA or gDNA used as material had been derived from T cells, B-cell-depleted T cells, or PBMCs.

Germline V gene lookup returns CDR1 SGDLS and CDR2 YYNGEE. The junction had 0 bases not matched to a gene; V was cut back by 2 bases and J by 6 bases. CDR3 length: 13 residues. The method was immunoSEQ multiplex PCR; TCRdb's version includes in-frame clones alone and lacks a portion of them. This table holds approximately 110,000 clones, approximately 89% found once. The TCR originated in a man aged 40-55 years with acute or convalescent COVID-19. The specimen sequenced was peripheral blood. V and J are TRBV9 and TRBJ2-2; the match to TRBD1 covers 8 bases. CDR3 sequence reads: CASSVTGAGELFF. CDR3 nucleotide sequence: TGTGCCAGCAGCGTGACAGGGGCCGGGGAGCTGTTTTTT.